Described below is a single TCR beta chain sequence and its context. The data were taken from a study of blood T cell repertoires in COVID-19. CDR1 is LGHNA, CDR2 YNFKEQ, per germline. CDR3 size: 18 residues. V was clipped by 1 base and J by 2 bases; unmatched bases: 6. Profiled with immunoSEQ multiplex PCR; TCRdb holds only in-frame clones, not every one. The data show 270,000 or so clones, under 90% seen once. The chain recombines TRBV4-2 with TRBJ1-6; 9 nucleotides agree with TRBD1. The sequenced sample was peripheral blood. The clonotype was recovered from a woman aged 25 to 45 with COVID-19, enrolled during active disease. Here the CDR3 reads CASSQGFTGGPYNSPLHF. The CDR3, as DNA: TGTGCCAGCAGCCAAGGATTTACAGGGGGCCCCTATAATTCACCCCTCCACTTT.